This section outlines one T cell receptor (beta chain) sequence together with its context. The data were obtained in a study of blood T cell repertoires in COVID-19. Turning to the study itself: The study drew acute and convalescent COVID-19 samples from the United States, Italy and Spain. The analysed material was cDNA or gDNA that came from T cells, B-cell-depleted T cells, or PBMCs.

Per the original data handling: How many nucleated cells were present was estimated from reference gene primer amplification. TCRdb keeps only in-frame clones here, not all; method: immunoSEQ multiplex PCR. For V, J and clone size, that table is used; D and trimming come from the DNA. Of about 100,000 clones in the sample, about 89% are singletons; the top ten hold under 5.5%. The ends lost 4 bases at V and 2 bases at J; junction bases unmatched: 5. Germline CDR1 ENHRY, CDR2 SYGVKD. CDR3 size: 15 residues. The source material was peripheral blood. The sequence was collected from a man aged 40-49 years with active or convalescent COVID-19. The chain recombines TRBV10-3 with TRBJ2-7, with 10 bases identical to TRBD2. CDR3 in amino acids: CAISGLLAGTYEQYF. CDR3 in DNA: TGTGCCATCAGTGGTTTACTAGCGGGAACCTACGAGCAGTACTTC.